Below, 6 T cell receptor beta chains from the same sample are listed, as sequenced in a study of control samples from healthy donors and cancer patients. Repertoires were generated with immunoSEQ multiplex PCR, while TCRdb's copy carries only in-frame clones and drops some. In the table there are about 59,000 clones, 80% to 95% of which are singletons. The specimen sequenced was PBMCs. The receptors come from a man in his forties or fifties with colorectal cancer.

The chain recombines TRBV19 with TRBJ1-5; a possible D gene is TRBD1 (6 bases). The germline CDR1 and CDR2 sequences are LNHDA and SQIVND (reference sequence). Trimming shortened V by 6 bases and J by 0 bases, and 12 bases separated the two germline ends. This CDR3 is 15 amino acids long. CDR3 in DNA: TGTGCCAGTAGAGGGGGGGCATTTAGCAATCAGCCCCAGCATTTT. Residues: CASRGGAFSNQPQHF.

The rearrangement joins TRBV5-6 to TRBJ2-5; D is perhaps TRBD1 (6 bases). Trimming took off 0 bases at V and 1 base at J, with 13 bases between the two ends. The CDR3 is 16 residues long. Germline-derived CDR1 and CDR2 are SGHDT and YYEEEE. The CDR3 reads CASSLAAGAIQETQYF. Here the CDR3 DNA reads TGTGCCAGCAGCTTGGCCGCAGGGGCAATCCAAGAGACCCAGTACTTC. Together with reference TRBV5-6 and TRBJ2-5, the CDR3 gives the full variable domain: DAGVTQSPTHLIKTRGQQVTLRCSPKSGHDTVSWYQQALGQGPQFIFQYYEEEERQRGNFPDRFSGHQFPNYSSELNVNALLLGDSALYLCASSLAAGAIQETQYFGPGTRLLVL.

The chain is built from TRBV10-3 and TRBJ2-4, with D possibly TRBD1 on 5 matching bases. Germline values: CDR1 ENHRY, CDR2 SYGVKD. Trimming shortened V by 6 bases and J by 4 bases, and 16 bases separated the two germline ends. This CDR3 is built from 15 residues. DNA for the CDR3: TGTGCCATCAGCGACCCAGACAGAGAAAAAAACATTCAGTACTTC. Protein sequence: CAISDPDREKNIQYF.

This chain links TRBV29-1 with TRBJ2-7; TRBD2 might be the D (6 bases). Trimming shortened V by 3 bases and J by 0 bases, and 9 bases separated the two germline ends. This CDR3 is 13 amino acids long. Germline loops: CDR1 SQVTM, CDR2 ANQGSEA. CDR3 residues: CSVEGGNSYEQYF. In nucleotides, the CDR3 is TGCAGCGTTGAGGGCGGGAACTCCTACGAGCAGTACTTC.

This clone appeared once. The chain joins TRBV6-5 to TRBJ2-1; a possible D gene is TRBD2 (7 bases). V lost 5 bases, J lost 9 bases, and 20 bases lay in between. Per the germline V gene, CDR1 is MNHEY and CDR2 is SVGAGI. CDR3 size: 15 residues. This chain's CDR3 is CASSLGRGVVIEQFF. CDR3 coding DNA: TGTGCCAGCAGTCTGGGGAGGGGGGTCGTAATTGAGCAGTTCTTC.

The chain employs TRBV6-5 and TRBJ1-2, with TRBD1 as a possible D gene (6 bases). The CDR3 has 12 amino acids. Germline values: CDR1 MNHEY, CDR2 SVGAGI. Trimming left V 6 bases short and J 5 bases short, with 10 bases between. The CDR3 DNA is TGTGCCAGCAGGCAAACAGGGTATGGCTACACCTTC. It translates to CASRQTGYGYTF.